A single sample is the source of the 14 T cell receptor beta chains below, sequenced in a study of post-analysis software for immune sequencing data. Study results and caveats: Controls had lower frequencies than patients of 4 or 5 TRBV segments, which included TRBV5-6, TRBV5-1 and TRBV20-1.

These receptors have no known antigen. Prepared libraries of TCR beta cDNA carried unique molecular identifiers. TCRdb re-derived calls from the PCR reads in MiXCR, one entry per CDR3 protein. The table shows approximately 730,000 distinct CDR3 sequences, with just over 45% occurring only once. The sequencing sample was made of blood. The receptors were gathered from a girl between 10 and 17 years old with multiple sclerosis.

The V call is TRBV12-3 or TRBV12-4, the J call TRBJ1-4; possibly TRBD1 for D (5 bases). The CDR3 consists of 15 residues. The V gene lost 7 bases and the J gene lost 10 bases, with 22 bases spanning the gap. CDR3: CASTSRGTDSAKLFF. In nucleotides, the CDR3 is TGTGCCAGCACCTCCCGCGGGACTGATTCCGCAAAACTGTTTTTT.

The chain joins TRBV5-1 to TRBJ2-5; TRBD1 is a possible D gene (6 bases). Germline V CDR1 and CDR2: SGHRS, YFSETQ. V lost 3 bases and J lost 7, with 16 bases in between. The CDR3 contains 14 residues. The CDR3 coding sequence is TGCGCCAGCAGCTCCCTGCAGGGGACGTCGACCCAGTACTTC. Translation: CASSSLQGTSTQYF.

The V call is TRBV7-3, the J call TRBJ2-3; the D is unclear. CDR1 and CDR2 from the germline V gene are SGHTA and FQGTGA. V was shortened by 0 bases and J by 4 bases, with 11 bases between the two germline ends. The length of the CDR3 is 15 residues. This CDR3 is CASSLTVGSADTQYF. CDR3 nucleotides: TGTGCCAGCAGCTTAACTGTAGGCAGCGCAGATACGCAGTATTTT. The variable domain in full, completed from reference TRBV7-3 and TRBJ2-3, reads GAGVSQTPSNKVTEKGKYVELRCDPISGHTALYWYRQSLGQGPEFLIYFQGTGAADDSGLPNDRFFAVRPEGSVSTLKIQRTERGDSAVYLCASSLTVGSADTQYFGPGTRLTVL.

The V gene is TRBV28, the J gene TRBJ2-7, with D perhaps matching TRBD1 (6 bases). CDR1 is MDHEN and CDR2 is SYDVKM in the germline V gene. V lost 6 bases, J lost 3 bases, and 18 bases lay in between. The CDR3 sequence is 15 residues long. The CDR3 is CASSSPNRVIYEQYF. DNA for the CDR3: TGTGCCAGCAGCTCCCCCAACAGGGTCATCTACGAGCAGTACTTC.

V gene TRBV20-1 combines with J gene TRBJ2-1, with 12 positions matching TRBD2. From germline, CDR1 is DFQATT and CDR2 SNEGSKA (reference sequence). J was trimmed by 5 bases and V by 3 bases; bases with no gene match: 8. This CDR3 has 16 residues. The chain's CDR3 is CSARGTSGYDNNEQFF. The CDR3, as DNA: TGCAGTGCTAGGGGGACTAGCGGGTACGATAACAATGAGCAGTTCTTC.

The J gene is TRBJ2-3, the V gene TRBV12-3 or TRBV12-4, with D possibly being TRBD2 (6 bases). V was trimmed by 2 bases and J by 4 bases, leaving 16 bases between them. The CDR3 is made up of 16 amino acids. The CDR3 DNA sequence: TGTGCCAGCAGTTTAAGATCCCCGGAGGGCCCAGATACGCAGTATTTT. Translating it yields CASSLRSPEGPDTQYF.

This chain connects TRBV20-1 to TRBJ2-5; a possible D gene is TRBD1 (6 bases). V lost 5 bases to trimming and J lost 7 bases, with 17 bases between them. This CDR3 comprises 13 residues. CDR1 is DFQATT and CDR2 is SNEGSKA in the germline V gene (reference sequence). CDR3: CSAPRTDTGTQYF. DNA for the CDR3: TGCAGTGCTCCTAGGACAGACACAGGGACCCAGTACTTC.

V and J are TRBV10-3 and TRBJ2-1; 7 bases line up with TRBD2. There are 17 residues in the CDR3. In germline, CDR1 is ENHRY, CDR2 SYGVKD. Trimming at V came to 3 bases and at J to 3 bases, leaving 11 bases not matched to a gene. This CDR3 reads CAISDLSVVAGYNEQFF. CDR3 sequence (DNA): TGTGCCATCAGTGACTTGAGCGTGGTAGCGGGCTACAATGAGCAGTTCTTC.

This clonotype was observed a handful of times. The V gene is TRBV7-6, the J gene TRBJ2-7; D call uncertain. Per germline, CDR1 SGHVS and CDR2 FNYEAQ. There are 13 residues in the CDR3. The V gene lost 2 bases and the J gene lost 7 bases, with 12 bases spanning the gap. Here the CDR3 reads CASSLRVPSEQYF. Here the CDR3 DNA reads TGTGCCAGCAGCTTAAGAGTCCCCAGTGAGCAGTACTTC.

This chain links TRBV4-3 with TRBJ2-5; 12 bases map to TRBD2. The closer fit of TRBJ2-7 to the DNA end suggests the J call may be wrong. In germline, CDR1 is LGHNA, CDR2 YSLEER. The CDR3 totals 15 residues. Written as DNA, the CDR3 is TGCGCCAGCAGCCAAGAGGGACTAGCGGGTAGCGAGCAGTACTTC. Protein sequence: CASSQEGLAGSEQYF.

V usage is TRBV20-1 and J usage is TRBJ2-1, with 9 positions matching TRBD2. After removal of 2 bases from V and 10 bases from J, the junction contained 15 bases not matched to a gene. This CDR3 has 16 amino acids. Germline CDR1 reads DFQATT; CDR2 reads SNEGSKA (reference sequence). The CDR3 coding sequence is TGCAGTGCTAGATCCCCCGGTAGCGGGAGTATCGGGGAGCAGTTCTTC. As protein: CSARSPGSGSIGEQFF.

The rearrangement links TRBV12-3 or TRBV12-4 to TRBJ1-6; D is undetermined. This CDR3 has 12 amino acids. Trimming left V 6 bases short and J 11 bases short, with 11 bases between. In DNA form, the CDR3 reads TGTGCCAGCAGAGCGGGTGGTACACCCCTCCACTTT. Translation gives CASRAGGTPLHF.

The rearrangement joins TRBV30 to TRBJ1-2; D is undetermined. The CDR3 contains 15 residues. The V end was cut by 3 bases, the J end by 3 bases, with 17 bases between. Germline V gene data show CDR1 as GTSNPN and CDR2 as SVGIG (reference sequence). In DNA form, the CDR3 reads TGTGCCTGGAGCCTAACCAGGAGCTTGGACTATGGCTACACCTTC. Translating gives CAWSLTRSLDYGYTF.

The chain links TRBV28 to TRBJ2-3; tentative D call: TRBD2 (5 bases). In germline, CDR1 is MDHEN, CDR2 SYDVKM. Trimming shortened V by 3 bases and J by 0 bases, and 10 bases separated the two germline ends. CDR3 length: 15 residues. The CDR3 here is CASSFWLASTDTQYF. CDR3 DNA: TGTGCCAGCAGTTTCTGGTTAGCGAGCACAGATACGCAGTATTTT.